This TCR beta chain was obtained from a study of OX40 agonist ivuxolimab in advanced cancers. Looking at the study overall: Partial responses were achieved by three patients, one with hepatocellular carcinoma and two with cutaneous melanoma.

Using immunoSEQ multiplex PCR, the repertoire was profiled, and TCRdb retains in-frame clones only, with some absent. This repertoire shows over 100,000 clones, about nine tenths found once; its top ten account for roughly 1.1%. There are 11 residues in the CDR3. CDR1 is MNHNY and CDR2 is SVGAGI in the germline V gene (reference sequence). Trimming took off 6 bases at V and 8 bases at J, with 8 bases between the two ends. This sequence was found in an adult with an advanced solid tumor such as melanoma, head and neck, liver or kidney cancer. The source material was CD4+ or CD8+ T cells sorted from blood, sampled in a trial of the OX40 agonist ivuxolimab. The chain is built from TRBV6-6 and TRBJ2-1; D uncertain. In DNA form, the CDR3 reads TGTGCCAGCAGAAAGGTAGATGAGCAGTTCTTC. Its protein is CASRKVDEQFF.